The 16 T cell receptor beta chains below come from one sample, sequenced in a study of cytomegalovirus exposure and HLA in healthy donors. The protocol was immunoSEQ multiplex PCR, while the TCRdb copy is restricted to in-frame clones and leaves out a portion. Among under 75,000 clones, around 92% were seen once, and the ten largest hold about 5.7%. The sequencing sample was made of PBMCs. The receptors derive from a young man in good health and CMV-seropositive.

The rearrangement uses TRBV10-3 and TRBJ1-2; perhaps TRBD1 as D (6 bases). Trimming removed 2 bases at V and 8 bases at J, with 18 bases between. From germline, CDR1 is ENHRY and CDR2 SYGVKD. This CDR3 region has 15 residues. In DNA form, the CDR3 reads TGTGCCATCAGTGAGAGGGAGGGGGGGCAGGGCGGCTACACCTTC. Its protein is CAISEREGGQGGYTF.

The V gene is TRBV18, the J gene TRBJ2-7; perhaps TRBD1 as D (8 bases). Germline V lookup: CDR1 KGHSH, CDR2 LQKENI. This CDR3 region has 19 residues. Between the trimmed V and J ends, which lost 2 bases and 0 bases, there was a span of 23 bases. The CDR3 sequence: CASSPVSPRGDRSSYEQYF. CDR3 in DNA: TGTGCCAGCTCACCAGTATCCCCCCGGGGGGACAGGAGCTCCTACGAGCAGTACTTC. The full variable domain, rest sourced from reference TRBV18 and TRBJ2-7, is NAGVMQNPRHLVRRRGQEARLRCSPMKGHSHVYWYRQLPEEGLKFMVYLQKENIIDESGMPKERFSAEFPKEGPSILRIQQVVRGDSAAYFCASSPVSPRGDRSSYEQYFGPGTRLTVT.

The genes are TRBV9 and TRBJ2-5; 8 nucleotides agree with TRBD1. Losses at the gene ends were 0 bases for V and 5 bases for J; bases not matched to a gene: 9. The CDR3 length is 16 residues. Germline values: CDR1 SGDLS, CDR2 YYNGEE. CDR3: CASSVGARGLDETQYF. The CDR3 nucleotides are TGTGCCAGCAGCGTAGGGGCCAGGGGGCTAGACGAGACCCAGTACTTC.

The J gene is TRBJ2-7, the V gene TRBV4-1, with D possibly matching TRBD1 (5 bases). V gave up 8 bases and J gave up 4 bases, with 15 bases separating them. CDR1 MGHRA and CDR2 YSYEKL come from the germline V gene. The CDR3 sequence is 13 residues long. The CDR3 bases are TGCGCCAGCCACTCGAAGGGGATATACGAGCAGTACTTC. The encoded protein is CASHSKGIYEQYF.

This chain joins TRBV5-1 and TRBJ2-2; no clear D. There are 15 residues in the CDR3. Trimming removed 1 base from V and 6 bases from J, with 13 bases in between. Germline V gene sequence: CDR1 SGHRS, CDR2 YFSETQ. This CDR3 is CASSLRTEPPGELFF. In DNA form, the CDR3 reads TGCGCCAGCAGCTTGCGAACAGAGCCCCCCGGGGAGCTGTTTTTT.

This clone has a single count. The gene calls are TRBV6-5 and TRBJ2-7, with a tentative D call TRBD2 (7 bases). V lost 6 bases, J lost 3 bases, and 18 bases lay in between. Germline CDR1 and CDR2: MNHEY and SVGAGI. The CDR3 runs 15 residues. CDR3 residues: CASRSFEGGGYEQYF. CDR3 DNA sequence: TGTGCCAGCAGGTCGTTTGAAGGGGGGGGCTACGAGCAGTACTTC.

The V gene is TRBV7-3, the J gene TRBJ2-3, with 8 bases lining up with TRBD2. Germline V CDR1 and CDR2: SGHTA, FQGTGA. V was clipped by 3 bases and J by 6 bases; unmatched bases: 5. The CDR3 is made up of 14 amino acids. CDR3 sequence: CASSFTGGFDTQYF. The CDR3 DNA follows: TGTGCCAGCAGCTTCACGGGAGGGTTCGATACGCAGTATTTT.

The chain carries TRBV30 and TRBJ2-7; perhaps TRBD2 as D (5 bases). V lost 0 bases and J 6 bases, leaving 12 bases between the germline ends. This CDR3 comprises 13 residues. Germline V CDR1 and CDR2: GTSNPN, SVGIG (reference sequence). The CDR3 protein is CAWSVSGVGEQYF. CDR3 nucleotide sequence: TGTGCCTGGAGTGTGTCCGGGGTCGGCGAGCAGTACTTC.

This chain joins TRBV30 and TRBJ2-5; D ambiguous. This CDR3 spans 12 amino acids. Looked up from germline, CDR1 is GTSNPN and CDR2 is SVGIG (reference sequence). Between the trimmed V and J ends, which lost 5 bases and 2 bases, there was a span of 9 bases. CDR3 in amino acids: CAWGELQETQYF. The CDR3 nucleotides read TGTGCCTGGGGAGAACTTCAAGAGACCCAGTACTTC.

This rearrangement joins TRBV2 to TRBJ2-5; tentative D call: TRBD1 (6 bases). Germline V lookup: CDR1 SNHLY, CDR2 FYNNEI. The CDR3 length is 14 residues. V shed 8 bases and J shed 2 bases, with 15 bases lying between them. CDR3 in amino acids: CASGFGTRQETQYF. The CDR3 coding sequence is TGTGCCAGCGGGTTCGGGACAAGACAAGAGACCCAGTACTTC.

The gene calls are TRBV30 and TRBJ1-1; D gene ambiguous. This CDR3 comprises 13 residues. Germline V gives CDR1 GTSNPN, CDR2 SVGIG (reference sequence). V was shortened by 1 base and J by 0 bases, with 6 bases between the two germline ends. CDR3 sequence: CAWSEELNTEAFF. For the CDR3, the DNA is TGTGCCTGGAGTGAGGAGTTGAACACTGAAGCTTTCTTT.

The chain links TRBV10-3 to TRBJ1-1; 8 bases are a match to TRBD1. This CDR3 spans 13 amino acids. The V gene's germline CDR1 is ENHRY and CDR2 SYGVKD. With V trimmed by 7 bases and J by 3 bases, 4 bases remained unmatched. The CDR3, as DNA: TGTGCCATCAACAACAGGGGGGACACTGAAGCTTTCTTT. It specifies CAINNRGDTEAFF.

The genes are TRBV28 and TRBJ2-7, with 10 bases lining up with TRBD1. The CDR3 consists of 16 residues. The V gene end was trimmed by 6 bases and the J gene end by 5 bases; junction bases not matched to a gene: 13. Looked up from germline, CDR1 is MDHEN and CDR2 is SYDVKM. The CDR3: CASRRLTGGDLNEQYF. In DNA, the CDR3 is TGTGCCAGCAGACGGCTGACAGGGGGCGATTTGAACGAGCAGTACTTC.

This clone appeared a single time. The chain has TRBV7-3 and TRBJ1-1; unclear D gene. The V and J ends lost 4 bases and 1 base respectively, with 7 bases between them. CDR1 and CDR2 (germline): SGHTA, FQGTGA. This CDR3 is 13 amino acids long. As DNA, the CDR3 is TGTGCCAGCAGCTACGCGGGGAACACTGAAGCTTTCTTT. This translates into CASSYAGNTEAFF.

The chain carries TRBV6-5 and TRBJ1-4; a weak D match, TRBD1 (6 bases). The V and J ends lost 0 bases and 10 bases respectively, with 15 bases between them. Germline loops: CDR1 MNHEY, CDR2 SVGAGI. The CDR3 totals 15 residues. CDR3 region: CASSYSTPGRGKLFF. The CDR3 DNA sequence: TGTGCCAGCAGTTACTCGACTCCGGGCAGGGGAAAACTGTTTTTT.

V usage is TRBV27 and J usage is TRBJ1-5; D is possibly TRBD1 (5 bases). The CDR3 covers 14 residues. The germline V gene encodes CDR1 MNHEY and CDR2 SMNVEV (reference sequence). V lost 3 bases and J 3 bases, leaving 9 bases between the germline ends. This chain's CDR3 is CASSFRGDNQPQHF. Here the CDR3 DNA reads TGTGCCAGCAGTTTCCGGGGGGACAATCAGCCCCAGCATTTT.